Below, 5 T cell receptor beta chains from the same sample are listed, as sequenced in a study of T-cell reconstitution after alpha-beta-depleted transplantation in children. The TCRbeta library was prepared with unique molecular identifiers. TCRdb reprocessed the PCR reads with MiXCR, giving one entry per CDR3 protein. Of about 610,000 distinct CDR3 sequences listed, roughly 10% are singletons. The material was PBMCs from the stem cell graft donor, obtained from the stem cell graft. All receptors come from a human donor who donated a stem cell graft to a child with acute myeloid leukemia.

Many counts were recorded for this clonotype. In DNA form, the CDR3 reads TGTGCCAGCAGCGTAGCCAGCGGGAGTGCGTATGAGCAGTTCTTC. Translation gives CASSVASGSAYEQFF. This chain connects TRBV9 to TRBJ2-1; 8 bases line up with TRBD2. The CDR3 runs to 15 residues. Germline CDR1 and CDR2: SGDLS and YYNGEE. J gave up 8 bases and V 0 bases, and 7 bases lay outside the gene matches.

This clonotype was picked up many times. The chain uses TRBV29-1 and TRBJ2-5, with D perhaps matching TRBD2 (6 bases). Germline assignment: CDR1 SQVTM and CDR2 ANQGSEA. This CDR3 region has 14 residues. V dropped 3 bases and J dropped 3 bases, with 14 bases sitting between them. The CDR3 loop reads CSVEYRGKEETQYF. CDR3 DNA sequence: TGCAGCGTTGAGTACCGCGGGAAAGAAGAGACCCAGTACTTC.

The CDR3 loop is CATSDLASGVDNEQFF. CDR3 bases: TGTGCCACCAGTGATTTGGCTAGCGGGGTTGACAATGAGCAGTTCTTC. The rearrangement links TRBV24-1 to TRBJ2-1, with 9 positions matching TRBD2. This CDR3 has 16 residues. Germline loops: CDR1 KGHDR, CDR2 SFDVKD. J was trimmed by 5 bases and V by 0 bases; bases with no gene match: 4.

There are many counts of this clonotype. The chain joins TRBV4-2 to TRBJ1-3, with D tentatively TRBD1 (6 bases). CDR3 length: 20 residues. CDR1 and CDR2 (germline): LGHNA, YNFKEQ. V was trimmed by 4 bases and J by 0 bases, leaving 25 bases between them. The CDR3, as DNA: TGTGCCAGCAGCCGACAAAGTTTTTCACAGGGCCCGAGCTCTGGAAACACCATATATTTT. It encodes CASSRQSFSQGPSSGNTIYF.

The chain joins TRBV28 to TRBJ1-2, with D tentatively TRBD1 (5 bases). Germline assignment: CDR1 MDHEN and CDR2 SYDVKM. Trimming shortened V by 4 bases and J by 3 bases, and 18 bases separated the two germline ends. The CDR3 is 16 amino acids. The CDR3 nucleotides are TGTGCCAGCAGTTCCACCCTTGTGGGACCGGACTATGGCTACACCTTC. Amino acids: CASSSTLVGPDYGYTF.